This TCR beta chain appears in the sequencing data of a study of shared clonotypes between healthy human individuals. About the study: Every donor yielded three CD4 naive, three CD4 memory, two CD8 naive and one CD8 memory plate.

Study findings and constraints: The donor pool, a small one, limited the genetic and exposure-history diversity represented. Naive subsets, compared against memory subsets, generally had larger estimated richness values.

Germline V CDR1 and CDR2: MNHEY, SVGAGI. Trimming cost V 2 bases and J 7 bases, with 12 bases left between them. This CDR3 contains 15 residues. Deep-level assay runs were performed. Here immunoSEQ multiplex PCR was the method, and the copy in TCRdb shows in-frame clones only, minus some. The repertoire includes 2 million to 2.5 million clones, approximately 96% of them detected once, and 0.13% sits in the top ten. With respect to this clone: Antigen unknown.

The rearrangement joins TRBV6-5 to TRBJ1-6; unclear D gene. The sequencing input was naive CD4+ T cells sorted from blood. This sample's subset: CD45RA+ positively selected. This receptor was identified in a young man in good health. The CDR3 region has the DNA TGTGCCAGCAGTTACGGCGGGATGATGAATTCACCCCTCCACTTT. This translates into CASSYGGMMNSPLHF.